The T cell receptor beta chain under discussion was sequenced for a study of early stage breast cancer tumors. Study-level results: Tumor and normal breast were distinguished via blood comparison in most of the 16 patients. Most shared enriched TCRB sequences were commonly generated ones.

The sample holds a few counts of this clone. Its antigen remains unidentified. The repertoire was sequenced with immunoSEQ multiplex PCR; TCRdb's copy has only in-frame clones and lacks some. Of some 32,000 clones in the sample, 70% to 75% were seen once. This receptor was obtained from a person in their thirties with breast cancer. Sequenced sample: breast tumor tissue.

CDR3 coding DNA: TGCGCCAGCAGCCAATTGGGACTAGCGGGAGGAAGCTCCTACGAGCAGTACTTC. Amino acid sequence: CASSQLGLAGGSSYEQYF. The rearrangement uses TRBV5-1 and TRBJ2-7; 15 bases align to TRBD2. Germline assignment: CDR1 SGHRS and CDR2 YFSETQ. This CDR3 is built from 18 residues. Trimming removed 4 bases from V and 0 bases from J; junction bases left unmatched: 8.